The 21 T cell receptor beta chains listed next were all sequenced from one sample in a study of blood T cells in healthy people across ages (dated by TCRdb to about 2015). The library came from 5' RACE. A second 7 to 11 cycle PCR used a sample-barcoded 5' primer and a J-beta primer mix. Starting from the raw public reads, TCRdb applied fastp trimming at Q25, assembled clones with MiXCR and retained in-frame beta chains. Entries are consolidated by CDR3 protein sequence, retaining the most common genes and DNA. This sample is represented by fewer than 2 million distinct CDR3 sequences; approximately 40% of them were singletons. Jointly, the top ten make up more than 20% of the sample. The sequenced sample was blood. The receptor source for this set is a human donor in good health.

The V gene is TRBV12-3 or TRBV12-4, the J gene TRBJ2-1, with 7 positions matching TRBD1. J was trimmed by 8 bases and V by 6 bases; bases with no gene match: 13. CDR3 length: 15 residues. CDR3 sequence reads: CASSRDTPQGDEQFF. The CDR3 nucleotides read TGTGCCAGCAGCCGGGACACACCTCAGGGGGATGAGCAGTTCTTC.

In its sample, this clonotype was seen a few times. CDR3 residues: CASSLVFRDNEQFF. CDR3 nucleotides: TGTGCCAGCAGCTTAGTTTTCCGGGACAATGAGCAGTTCTTC. The genes are TRBV11-2 and TRBJ2-1; D is uncertain. The CDR3 covers 14 residues. V dropped 1 base and J dropped 5 bases, with 9 bases sitting between them. Germline V gene lookup returns CDR1 SGHAT and CDR2 FQNNGV.

This chain connects TRBV27 to TRBJ2-1; no clear D gene. Between the trimmed V and J ends, which lost 3 bases and 6 bases, there was a span of 6 bases. Per the germline V gene, CDR1 is MNHEY and CDR2 is SMNVEV (reference sequence). The CDR3 sequence is 12 residues long. CDR3 sequence: CASSFGFNEQFF. The CDR3 region has the DNA TGTGCCAGCAGTTTCGGTTTCAATGAGCAGTTCTTC.

This clonotype was seen a handful of times. V usage is TRBV27 and J usage is TRBJ1-6, with a weak D call TRBD1 (5 bases). The CDR3 has 15 residues. CDR1 is MNHEY and CDR2 is SMNVEV in the germline V gene (reference sequence). The V end lost 5 bases, the J end lost 3 bases, and 11 bases lay between the germline ends. The DNA for the CDR3 is TGTGCCAGCAGTCCCACAGGCCTCTATAATTCACCCCTCCACTTT. It specifies CASSPTGLYNSPLHF.

The count of this clonotype is one. This rearrangement joins TRBV6-1 to TRBJ1-2; D uncertain. The CDR3 has 15 amino acids. Trimming left V 6 bases short and J 8 bases short, with 22 bases between. Germline V gives CDR1 MNHNS, CDR2 SASEGT. This chain's CDR3 is CASRVPQREMGGYTF. The CDR3 region has the DNA TGTGCCAGCAGGGTACCACAGAGGGAGATGGGAGGCTACACCTTC.

The chain combines TRBV10-3 with TRBJ2-1, with TRBD2 as a possible D gene (5 bases). V was trimmed by 5 bases and J by 8 bases, leaving 22 bases between them. The V gene's germline CDR1 is ENHRY and CDR2 SYGVKD. The CDR3 is 16 residues long. The CDR3 region has the DNA TGTGCCATCAGTCCGGGGAAGGGAACCCCCGAAGATGAGCAGTTCTTC. Amino acids: CAISPGKGTPEDEQFF.

This clonotype was found a few times. The V gene is TRBV7-7, the J gene TRBJ1-4, with D perhaps TRBD1 (6 bases). Germline V gene sequence: CDR1 SSHAT, CDR2 FNYEAQ (reference sequence). The CDR3 sequence is 16 residues long. The V end was cut by 2 bases, the J end by 3 bases, with 13 bases between. Here the CDR3 reads CASSLQGHRSNEKLFF. The CDR3 DNA reads as TGTGCCAGCAGCTTACAGGGACACCGTTCTAATGAAAAACTGTTTTTT.

This clonotype was seen a few times. This chain links TRBV28 with TRBJ1-6; 10 nucleotides line up with TRBD1. Trimming took 7 bases from V and 7 from J; bases not matched to a gene: 7. The CDR3 runs 15 residues. Germline CDR1 MDHEN, CDR2 SYDVKM. Here the CDR3 reads CASKPLGQGNSPLHF. Written as DNA, the CDR3 is TGTGCCAGCAAACCCCTGGGACAGGGGAATTCACCCCTCCACTTT.

This clonotype was seen many times. The J gene is TRBJ2-6, the V gene TRBV5-1; tentative D call: TRBD2 (5 bases). The CDR3 runs 15 residues. Germline V gene data show CDR1 as SGHRS and CDR2 as YFSETQ. V lost 3 bases, J lost 0 bases, and 7 bases lay in between. The chain's CDR3 is CASSYGVSGANVLTF. The DNA for the CDR3 is TGCGCCAGCAGCTACGGGGTCTCTGGGGCCAACGTCCTGACTTTC.

This clonotype was picked up a small number of times. This may stem from a read error, because a much larger clone lies one nucleotide away. This chain uses TRBV5-1 with TRBJ1-2, with unresolved D. The CDR3 sequence is 13 residues long. Germline lookup yields CDR1 SGHRS and CDR2 YFSETQ. The CDR3: CASSLDIDYGHTF. Here the CDR3 DNA reads TGCGCCAGCAGCTTGGACATTGACTATGGCCACACCTTC.

The rearrangement uses TRBV10-3 and TRBJ2-2; 16 bases agree with TRBD2. CDR1 and CDR2 (germline): ENHRY, SYGVKD. After removal of 6 bases from V and 4 bases from J, the junction contained 5 bases not matched to a gene. The length of the CDR3 is 17 residues. This chain's CDR3 is CAIRTGTSGGATGELFF. CDR3 sequence (DNA): TGTGCCATCAGAACCGGGACTAGCGGGGGGGCCACCGGGGAGCTGTTTTTT.

This clonotype was detected only a few times. The rearrangement joins TRBV28 to TRBJ2-3, with D maybe TRBD1 (6 bases). The CDR3 is 15 residues long. Germline lookup yields CDR1 MDHEN and CDR2 SYDVKM. V dropped 2 bases and J dropped 5 bases, with 14 bases sitting between them. The CDR3 sequence is CASSLRNRAIDTQYF. CDR3 DNA sequence: TGTGCCAGCAGTTTAAGGAACAGGGCGATAGATACGCAGTATTTT. Filled out from reference TRBV28 and TRBJ2-3, the complete variable domain reads DVKVTQSSRYLVKRTGEKVFLECVQDMDHENMFWYRQDPGLGLRLIYFSYDVKMKEKGDIPEGYSVSREKKERFSLILESASTNQTSMYLCASSLRNRAIDTQYFGPGTRLTVL.

Details on this clonotype: Germline is not matched at one junction end, which may reflect a read error. The chain employs TRBV29-1 and TRBJ2-1; 9 nucleotides align to TRBD1. Germline values: CDR1 SQVTM, CDR2 ANQGSEA. The CDR3 loop spans 13 amino acids. CDR3 loop: CSVRTGDYNEQVF. In nucleotides, the CDR3 is TGCAGCGTAAGGACAGGGGACTACAATGAGCAGGTCTTC.

The chain uses TRBV29-1 and TRBJ1-4, with 7 bases that match TRBD1. CDR1 and CDR2 (germline): SQVTM, ANQGSEA. The CDR3 has 13 amino acids. After removal of 6 bases from V and 9 bases from J, the junction contained 10 bases not matched to a gene. CDR3 DNA: TGCAGCGTCGAGGGGACAGATCCTAAAAAACTGTTTTTT. It codes for CSVEGTDPKKLFF.

The table lists this clonotype with a few counts. The V and J genes are TRBV10-3 and TRBJ1-1, with TRBD1 as a possible D gene (6 bases). Trimming took off 5 bases at V and 3 bases at J, with 10 bases between the two ends. Per germline, CDR1 ENHRY and CDR2 SYGVKD. The CDR3 runs 13 residues. CDR3 sequence reads: CAISPGVDTEAFF. As DNA, the CDR3 is TGTGCCATCAGTCCAGGGGTGGACACTGAAGCTTTCTTT.

CDR3: CASSESLNEQFF. Written as DNA, the CDR3 is TGTGCCAGCAGTGAATCGCTCAATGAGCAGTTCTTC. This rearrangement joins TRBV2 to TRBJ2-1, with unresolved D. With 2 bases removed from V and 6 bases from J, the gap between germline ends came to 5 bases. CDR1 is SNHLY, CDR2 FYNNEI, per germline. This CDR3 spans 12 amino acids.

This clonotype was seen a few times. The chain employs TRBV18 and TRBJ1-2; D is ambiguous. The CDR3 runs to 14 residues. Per the germline V gene, CDR1 is KGHSH and CDR2 is LQKENI. Between the trimmed V and J ends, which lost 2 bases and 4 bases, there was a span of 11 bases. The CDR3 nucleotides are TGTGCCAGCTCACCAGAGGTGGAAAGCTATGGCTACACCTTC. This translates into CASSPEVESYGYTF.

This clonotype was seen a few times. The chain couples TRBV25-1 to TRBJ2-5, with 11 bases fitting TRBD1. This CDR3 is 15 amino acids long. Losses at the gene ends were 6 bases for V and 13 bases for J; bases not matched to a gene: 16. Germline assignment: CDR1 MGHDK and CDR2 SYGVNS. The CDR3 DNA is TGTGCCAGCAGCGATCCGGGACAGGGGGACCTCGAGCTGTACTTC. Protein: CASSDPGQGDLELYF.

In its sample, this clonotype was seen a few times. The chain carries TRBV4-3 and TRBJ1-1; D call uncertain. There are 16 residues in the CDR3. V lost 0 bases to trimming and J lost 0 bases, with 11 bases between them. The germline gives CDR1 LGHNA, CDR2 YSLEER. DNA for the CDR3: TGCGCCAGCAGCCAAGATAACCCGGCTATGAACACTGAAGCTTTCTTT. Translated, it gives CASSQDNPAMNTEAFF.

The rearrangement uses TRBV28 and TRBJ2-7; 7 nucleotides align to TRBD1. The trim removed 5 bases at V and 5 bases at J, leaving 9 bases unmatched. Germline values: CDR1 MDHEN, CDR2 SYDVKM. The CDR3 sequence is 14 residues long. In DNA, the CDR3 is TGTGCCAGCAGTGCAACAAGTACAGGGGACGAGCAGTACTTC. It codes for CASSATSTGDEQYF.

The table lists this clonotype with a few counts. V is TRBV6-5 and J is TRBJ1-4, with D perhaps matching TRBD1 (5 bases). V was clipped by 0 bases and J by 4 bases, with 9 bases between them. This CDR3 contains 15 residues. Germline CDR1 is MNHEY and CDR2 is SVGAGI. Here the CDR3 reads CASSYSRQYNEKLFF. Written as DNA, the CDR3 is TGTGCCAGCAGTTACTCGAGACAGTATAATGAAAAACTGTTTTTT.